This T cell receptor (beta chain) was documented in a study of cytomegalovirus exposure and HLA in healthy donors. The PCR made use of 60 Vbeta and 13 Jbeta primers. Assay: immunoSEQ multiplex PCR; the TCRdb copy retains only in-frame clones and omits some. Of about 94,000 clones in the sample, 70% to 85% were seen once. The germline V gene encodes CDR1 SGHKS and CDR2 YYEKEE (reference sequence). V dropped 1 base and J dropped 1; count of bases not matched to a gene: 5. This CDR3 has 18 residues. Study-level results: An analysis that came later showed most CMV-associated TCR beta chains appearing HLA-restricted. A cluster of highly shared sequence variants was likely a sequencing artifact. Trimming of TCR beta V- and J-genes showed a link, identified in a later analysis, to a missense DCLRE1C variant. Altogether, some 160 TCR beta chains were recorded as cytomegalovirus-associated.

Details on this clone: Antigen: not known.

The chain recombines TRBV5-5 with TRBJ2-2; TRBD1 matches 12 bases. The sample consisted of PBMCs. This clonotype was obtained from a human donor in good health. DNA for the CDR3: TGTGCCAGCAGCTTGAGGGGACAGGGGGCTATGAACACCGGGGAGCTGTTTTTT. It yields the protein CASSLRGQGAMNTGELFF.